One sample yielded the 21 T cell receptor beta chains listed below, sequenced in a study of T-cell memory formation after mild COVID-19 (dated by TCRdb to the early 2020s). Library preparation used 5' RACE. TCRdb lists the instrument as Illumina NovaSeq 6000. TCRdb ran its own pipeline on the public reads, namely fastp trimming at Q25 and MiXCR clone calling, and kept in-frame beta chains. A single entry per CDR3 protein holds the most common genes and DNA from its merged rows. For this sample there are 300,000 to 350,000 distinct CDR3 sequences; roughly a fifth appear just once. The ten largest clonotypes hold roughly 21% of the sample. Sequenced input: PBMCs or a T cell subset sorted from them (not recorded which). The receptors stem from a man in his late teens or twenties who had mild COVID-19 (a few samples of this study predate the infection). The sample titles of this study are shuffled in the database, so cell type and time point are left out; the donor was told from shared clones.

The chain uses TRBV4-2 and TRBJ2-7; 8 nucleotides match TRBD2. CDR3 length: 16 amino acids. Unmatched junction bases numbered 12, after V lost 4 bases and J lost 4 bases. CDR1 LGHNA and CDR2 YNFKEQ come from the germline V gene. For the CDR3, the DNA is TGTGCCAGCAGCCGGGTTTCGGGGGGGGCCAGTTACGAGCAGTACTTC. It yields the protein CASSRVSGGASYEQYF.

The chain carries TRBV7-6 and TRBJ2-1, with a weak D call TRBD1 (5 bases). Trimming cost V 5 bases and J 10 bases, with 9 bases left between them. The length of the CDR3 is 11 residues. Germline values: CDR1 SGHVS, CDR2 FNYEAQ. CDR3 sequence (DNA): TGTGCCAGCAGCACACACAGGGAGCAGTTCTTC. This encodes CASSTHREQFF.

The chain recombines TRBV7-9 with TRBJ1-2; 9 bases agree with TRBD1. The ends lost 6 bases at V and 2 bases at J; junction bases unmatched: 4. Germline V CDR1 and CDR2: SEHNR, FQNEAQ (reference sequence). This CDR3 contains 14 residues. The CDR3 reads CASSNRGRNYGYTF. The CDR3 DNA follows: TGTGCCAGCAGTAACAGGGGGCGGAACTATGGCTACACCTTC.

CDR3 sequence (DNA): TGCAGTGCTAGAGATCAGGAGACCCAGTACTTC. Amino acids: CSARDQETQYF. The rearrangement uses TRBV20-1 and TRBJ2-5; D is unclear. Trimming took off 0 bases at V and 5 bases at J, with 4 bases between the two ends. This CDR3 region has 11 residues. Germline values: CDR1 DFQATT, CDR2 SNEGSKA (reference sequence).

This chain uses TRBV4-2 with TRBJ2-3; 8 nucleotides line up with TRBD1. Germline V gives CDR1 LGHNA, CDR2 YNFKEQ. This CDR3 spans 17 amino acids. The J segment lost 4 bases and the V segment lost 3 bases, leaving 12 bases of the junction unmatched. CDR3 sequence (DNA): TGTGCCAGCAGCCAGGGACGTTCGGACAGGGCCCCAGATACGCAGTATTTT. Amino acid sequence: CASSQGRSDRAPDTQYF.

This clonotype was detected a few times. This chain uses TRBV6-5 with TRBJ1-5; D gene ambiguous. CDR1 and CDR2 from the germline V gene are MNHEY and SVGAGI. The CDR3 runs to 15 residues. Trimming cost V 2 bases and J 2 bases, with 10 bases left between them. Here the CDR3 DNA reads TGTGCCAGCAGTTACGGAGGTGTTCGCAATCAGCCCCAGCATTTT. Protein product: CASSYGGVRNQPQHF.

In its sample, this clonotype was seen a few times. V is TRBV6-2 or TRBV6-3 and J is TRBJ2-1; D may be TRBD1 (7 bases). Trimming stripped 0 bases from V and 9 bases from J, with 15 bases between. The CDR3 is 15 residues long. From germline, CDR1 is MNHEY and CDR2 SVGEGT. Here the CDR3 reads CASSYSQGGKGEQFF. The CDR3 bases are TGTGCCAGCAGTTACTCGCAGGGGGGAAAGGGTGAGCAGTTCTTC.

J is TRBJ1-4 and V is TRBV21-1; the DNA was not compared with TRBD1, the D call given in the table. TRBV21-1 constitutes a pseudogene. The length of the CDR3 is 16 residues. The CDR3 DNA reads TGTGCCAGCATAACCGGGACAGGGGTATTTTTGGAAAAACTGTTTTTT. Its translation: CASITGTGVFLEKLFF.

The table lists this clonotype with a count of one. This chain uses TRBV25-1 with TRBJ2-4; a possible D gene is TRBD1 (6 bases). Germline V gene lookup returns CDR1 MGHDK and CDR2 SYGVNS. The CDR3 length is 12 residues. The V and J ends lost 5 bases and 7 bases respectively, with 9 bases between them. The CDR3 DNA is TGTGCCAGCAGTACTACAGGGAACATTCAGTACTTC. It specifies CASSTTGNIQYF.

This rearrangement joins TRBV4-3 to TRBJ1-1; no clear D gene. Trimming stripped 0 bases from V and 2 bases from J, with 28 bases between. Per the germline V gene, CDR1 is LGHNA and CDR2 is YSLEER. CDR3 length: 21 amino acids. CDR3: CASSQDPVAVGSHRTNTEAFF. The CDR3 bases are TGCGCCAGCAGCCAAGACCCAGTGGCGGTAGGATCCCATAGAACTAACACTGAAGCTTTCTTT.

This clonotype has more than one count but fewer than ten. The genes are TRBV20-1 and TRBJ1-2, with 7 bases that match TRBD1. Germline V lookup: CDR1 DFQATT, CDR2 SNEGSKA (reference sequence). The length of the CDR3 is 14 residues. With 0 bases clipped from V and 4 bases from J, the junction kept 5 bases outside the gene matches. This CDR3 reads CSAREGTALYGYTF. CDR3 bases: TGCAGTGCTAGAGAGGGGACAGCACTCTATGGCTACACCTTC.

This clonotype was counted a few times. The gene calls are TRBV25-1 and TRBJ2-5; D is ambiguous. Germline V gene sequence: CDR1 MGHDK, CDR2 SYGVNS. The CDR3 loop spans 15 amino acids. Trimming left V 1 base short and J 1 base short, with 10 bases between. CDR3 sequence reads: CASSEWLGSQETQYF. The CDR3 DNA reads TGTGCCAGCAGTGAATGGCTGGGCAGCCAAGAGACCCAGTACTTC.

This clonotype was recorded many times. This chain joins TRBV19 and TRBJ1-2; tentatively, D is TRBD1 (5 bases). CDR1 is LNHDA, CDR2 SQIVND, per germline (reference sequence). The V and J ends lost 10 bases and 3 bases respectively, with 18 bases between them. The CDR3 runs 14 residues. CDR3 nucleotide sequence: TGTGCCACCGCGGTTGACTCAGGGTACTATGGCTACACCTTC. Its translation: CATAVDSGYYGYTF.

This chain joins TRBV5-6 and TRBJ2-7; the D gene is possibly TRBD2 (6 bases). This CDR3 is built from 12 residues. V was clipped by 4 bases and J by 4 bases, with 9 bases between them. Germline CDR1 reads SGHDT; CDR2 reads YYEEEE. CDR3 coding DNA: TGTGCCAGCAGCAGCGGGCCGTACGAGCAGTACGTC. Its translation is CASSSGPYEQYV.

This clonotype showed up just a few times. The chain uses TRBV4-3 and TRBJ1-6; 9 bases agree with TRBD1. The CDR3 has 17 residues. Trimming took 3 bases from V and 6 from J; bases not matched to a gene: 9. CDR1 LGHNA and CDR2 YSLEER come from the germline V gene. The CDR3 reads CASSQTSGQGVNSPLHF. In nucleotides, the CDR3 is TGCGCCAGCAGCCAGACCTCGGGACAGGGTGTTAATTCACCCCTCCACTTT.

The genes are TRBV14 and TRBJ2-1; either TRBD1 or TRBD2 may fit D (5 bases each). V was clipped by 1 base and J by 3 bases, with 13 bases between them. Germline V gene lookup returns CDR1 SGHDN and CDR2 FVKESK. The CDR3 covers 16 residues. DNA for the CDR3: TGTGCCAGCAGCCAAGTCCGAGGGGTCGACTACAATGAGCAGTTCTTC. Amino acid sequence: CASSQVRGVDYNEQFF.

This chain joins TRBV29-1 and TRBJ2-1; 9 positions agree with TRBD1. After removal of 4 bases from V and 6 bases from J, the junction contained 7 bases not matched to a gene. From germline, CDR1 is SQVTM and CDR2 ANQGSEA. CDR3 length equals 14 residues. The DNA of the CDR3 is TGCAGCGTTGGTTCGGGACAGGGTGTCAATGAGCAGTTCTTC. Protein sequence: CSVGSGQGVNEQFF.

There are a few counts of this clonotype. This rearrangement joins TRBV2 to TRBJ2-1; D could derive from TRBD1 or TRBD2 (5 bases each). The CDR3 length is 14 residues. The V end lost 2 bases, the J end lost 4 bases, and 9 bases lay between the germline ends. CDR1 is SNHLY, CDR2 FYNNEI, per germline. CDR3 residues: CASSESGTYNEQFF. In DNA form, the CDR3 reads TGTGCCAGCAGTGAATCCGGGACGTACAATGAGCAGTTCTTC.

This clonotype was counted many times. The CDR3: CASSQTPGTDTQYF. CDR3 DNA sequence: TGCGCCAGCAGCCAAACCCCGGGTACAGATACGCAGTATTTT. The genes are TRBV5-1 and TRBJ2-3; D gene ambiguous. From germline, CDR1 is SGHRS and CDR2 YFSETQ. Trimming took off 4 bases at V and 3 bases at J, with 12 bases between the two ends. CDR3 length equals 14 residues.

The chain joins TRBV12-3 or TRBV12-4 to TRBJ1-2; TRBD1 is a possible D gene (5 bases). V lost 6 bases to trimming and J lost 5 bases, with 13 bases between them. The CDR3 has 13 residues. The DNA of the CDR3 is TGTGCCAGCAGCCGCGGGACGGCTTATGGCTACACCTTC. Translating it yields CASSRGTAYGYTF.

This chain connects TRBV7-2 to TRBJ2-1; TRBD2 might be the D (5 bases). This CDR3 region has 14 residues. Germline lookup yields CDR1 SGHTA and CDR2 FQGNSA. Between the trimmed V and J ends, which lost 3 bases and 6 bases, there was a span of 12 bases. The CDR3 region has the DNA TGTGCCAGCAGCTTTTACGAGGGCATCAATGAGCAGTTCTTC. Residues: CASSFYEGINEQFF.